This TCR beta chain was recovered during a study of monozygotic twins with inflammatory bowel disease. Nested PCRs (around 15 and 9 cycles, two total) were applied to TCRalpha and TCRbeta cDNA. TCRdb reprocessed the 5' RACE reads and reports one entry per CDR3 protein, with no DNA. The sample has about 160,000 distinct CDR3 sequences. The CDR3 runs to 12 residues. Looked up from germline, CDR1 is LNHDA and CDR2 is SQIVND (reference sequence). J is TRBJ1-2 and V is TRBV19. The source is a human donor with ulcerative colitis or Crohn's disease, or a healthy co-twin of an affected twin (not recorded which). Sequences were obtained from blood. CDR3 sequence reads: CASSATPGGYTF. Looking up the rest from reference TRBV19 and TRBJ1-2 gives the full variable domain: DGGITQSPKYLFRKEGQNVTLSCEQNLNHDAMYWYRQDPGQGLRLIYYSQIVNDFQKGDIAEGYSVSREKKESFPLTVTSAQKNPTAFYLCASSATPGGYTFGSGTRLTVV.